The 20 T cell receptor beta chains presented below share a single source sample, sequenced in a study of cytomegalovirus exposure and HLA in healthy donors. PCR was performed using 60 Vbeta and 13 Jbeta primers. Profiling relied on immunoSEQ multiplex PCR, and the TCRdb table lists in-frame clones only, not all of them. The sample carries about 130,000 clones, 74% recorded once. The material sequenced was PBMCs. The receptors were gathered from a woman in her forties or fifties in good health and CMV-seropositive.

The genes are TRBV6-5 and TRBJ1-1; D may be TRBD1 (5 bases). The CDR3 loop spans 13 amino acids. V was cut by 9 bases and J by 2 bases, with 13 bases left in between. Germline CDR1 is MNHEY and CDR2 is SVGAGI. DNA for the CDR3: TGTGCCAGTGGGAGGGGTCCAAACACTGAAGCTTTCTTT. Residues: CASGRGPNTEAFF.

This clone was detected a few times. CDR3: CASSKHDRGPYNEQFF. The CDR3 DNA is TGTGCCAGCAGCAAACACGACAGGGGCCCGTACAATGAGCAGTTCTTC. V gene TRBV13 combines with J gene TRBJ2-1, with 8 bases matching TRBD1. V gave up 5 bases and J gave up 4 bases; unmatched junction bases: 10. This CDR3 is 16 amino acids long. Germline lookup yields CDR1 PRHDT and CDR2 FYEKMQ (reference sequence).

This rearrangement joins TRBV18 to TRBJ2-7, with 12 bases aligning to TRBD1. Germline V CDR1 and CDR2: KGHSH, LQKENI. The CDR3 spans 14 residues. Unmatched junction bases numbered 6, after V lost 3 bases and J lost 9 bases. CDR3 DNA: TGTGCCAGCTCACCCGGGACAGGGGGCAGGGTGCAGTACTTC. Its protein is CASSPGTGGRVQYF. Full variable domain (outside the CDR3, taken from reference TRBV18 and TRBJ2-7): NAGVMQNPRHLVRRRGQEARLRCSPMKGHSHVYWYRQLPEEGLKFMVYLQKENIIDESGMPKERFSAEFPKEGPSILRIQQVVRGDSAAYFCASSPGTGGRVQYFGPGTRLTVT.

This chain joins TRBV19 and TRBJ2-3, with 10 bases aligning to TRBD2. The CDR3 length is 15 residues. Germline CDR1 LNHDA, CDR2 SQIVND (reference sequence). Unmatched junction bases numbered 7, after V lost 6 bases and J lost 4 bases. CDR3 protein: CASRGSGGKSDTQYF. The CDR3, as DNA: TGTGCCAGTAGAGGTAGCGGGGGGAAATCAGATACGCAGTATTTT.

The chain joins TRBV6-5 to TRBJ2-1; the match to TRBD1 covers 9 bases. The CDR3 has 15 residues. Trimming at V came to 2 bases and at J to 10 bases, leaving 9 bases not matched to a gene. Germline V gene data show CDR1 as MNHEY and CDR2 as SVGAGI. The CDR3 DNA follows: TGTGCCAGCAGTTACAACAGGGGGCCGAGAGGGGAGCAGTTCTTC. Residues: CASSYNRGPRGEQFF.

As regards this clone: Other nucleotide sequences in the sample specify the same CDR3. The genes are TRBV5-6 and TRBJ2-7, with TRBD2 as a possible D gene (5 bases). Germline CDR1 SGHDT, CDR2 YYEEEE. Trimming shortened V by 0 bases and J by 7 bases, and 14 bases separated the two germline ends. The CDR3 is 14 residues long. In DNA, the CDR3 is TGTGCCAGCAGCTTGGTGGGGAGCTATTATGAGCAGTACTTC. As protein: CASSLVGSYYEQYF.

The V and J genes are TRBV7-2 and TRBJ1-4; weak D call: TRBD1 (5 bases). V was clipped by 5 bases and J by 4 bases, with 11 bases between them. The CDR3 runs 14 residues. Germline CDR1 and CDR2: SGHTA and FQGNSA. The CDR3 here is CASSDQGNNEKLFF. CDR3 DNA: TGTGCCAGCAGCGACCAGGGAAATAATGAAAAACTGTTTTTT.

The chain links TRBV11-3 to TRBJ2-3, with 8 bases that match TRBD2. CDR1 SGHNT and CDR2 YENEEA come from the germline V gene. V shed 5 bases, J shed 1 base, and the junction held 8 bases outside the gene matches. The CDR3 runs 16 residues. The CDR3 reads CASSDPAGARTDTQYF. The CDR3 DNA is TGTGCCAGCAGCGATCCAGCGGGGGCCCGCACAGATACGCAGTATTTT.

J is TRBJ1-2 and V is TRBV7-2; 9 bases match TRBD1. Germline values: CDR1 SGHTA, CDR2 FQGNSA. The V and J ends lost 4 bases and 7 bases, in that order; junction bases with no gene match: 10. The CDR3 runs to 15 residues. CDR3 amino acids: CASSSKDRGAFGYTF. CDR3 coding DNA: TGTGCCAGCAGCTCCAAGGACAGGGGTGCGTTTGGCTACACCTTC.

Here the CDR3 reads CASTPVGDTQYF. DNA of the CDR3: TGTGCCAGCACCCCGGTCGGGGATACGCAGTATTTT. The chain joins TRBV7-9 to TRBJ2-3, with D unclear. From germline, CDR1 is SEHNR and CDR2 FQNEAQ (reference sequence). The CDR3 contains 12 residues. V shed 7 bases and J shed 6 bases, with 11 bases lying between them. Variable domain in full (rest from reference TRBV7-9 and TRBJ2-3): DTGVSQNPRHKITKRGQNVTFRCDPISEHNRLYWYRQTLGQGPEFLTYFQNEAQLEKSRLLSDRFSAERPKGSFSTLEIQRTEQGDSAMYLCASTPVGDTQYFGPGTRLTVL.

The rearrangement joins TRBV6-6 to TRBJ2-4; no definite D call. The germline V and J ends were trimmed by 5 bases and 7 bases, with 6 bases remaining between them. The CDR3 has 11 amino acids. The germline V gene encodes CDR1 MNHNY and CDR2 SVGAGI (reference sequence). The CDR3 bases are TGTGCCAGCAGTCCCTCTAACATTCAGTACTTC. Its translation is CASSPSNIQYF.

V is TRBV11-3 and J is TRBJ1-1; 8 bases align to TRBD1. Germline CDR1 SGHNT, CDR2 YENEEA. The junction had 16 bases not matched to a gene; V was cut back by 1 base and J by 3 bases. The CDR3 consists of 19 residues. The DNA of the CDR3 is TGTGCCAGCAGCTTAGCAGCAGGGGGCAGGGGCGCGTTCGACACTGAAGCTTTCTTT. Its translation: CASSLAAGGRGAFDTEAFF.

The V gene is TRBV10-2, the J gene TRBJ1-6, with a tentative D call TRBD1 (5 bases). V dropped 2 bases and J dropped 7 bases, with 9 bases sitting between them. The CDR3 runs to 14 residues. Germline CDR1 and CDR2: WSHSY and SAAADI. CDR3 DNA sequence: TGCGCCAGCAGTGAGGGGGGGACGAATTCACCCCTCCACTTT. As protein: CASSEGGTNSPLHF.

This sequence joins TRBV2 and TRBJ2-6; 8 nucleotides agree with TRBD2. Germline-derived CDR1 and CDR2 are SNHLY and FYNNEI. The CDR3 contains 17 residues. V lost 4 bases and J lost 0; bases outside the gene matches: 5. This chain's CDR3 is CASSATGGVSGANVLTF. Written as DNA, the CDR3 is TGTGCCAGCAGTGCTACGGGGGGGGTCTCTGGGGCCAACGTCCTGACTTTC.

The genes are TRBV11-3 and TRBJ2-7, with D maybe TRBD1 (5 bases). The CDR3 length is 14 residues. Trimming stripped 3 bases from V and 6 bases from J, with 15 bases between. Germline CDR1 and CDR2: SGHNT and YENEEA. This chain's CDR3 is CASSLGRASSEQYF. The CDR3 DNA is TGTGCCAGCAGCTTGGGCAGGGCGTCCAGCGAGCAGTACTTC.

J is TRBJ2-3 and V is TRBV29-1; 8 positions agree with TRBD2. The CDR3 is 16 amino acids. J was trimmed by 6 bases and V by 1 base; bases with no gene match: 12. In germline, CDR1 is SQVTM, CDR2 ANQGSEA. This CDR3 reads CSVEGGGGLAGDTQYF. The DNA for the CDR3 is TGCAGCGTTGAAGGTGGCGGGGGGCTCGCTGGGGATACGCAGTATTTT.

The V and J genes are TRBV6-5 and TRBJ1-3; D is unresolved. This CDR3 spans 14 amino acids. The germline CDR1 and CDR2 sequences are MNHEY and SVGAGI. V was shortened by 4 bases and J by 1 base, with 8 bases between the two germline ends. CDR3 sequence: CASSSSRSGNTIYF. CDR3 nucleotides: TGTGCCAGCAGTTCGAGCCGTTCTGGAAACACCATATATTTT.

This clone appeared a few times. The chain combines TRBV4-1 with TRBJ1-3; 8 bases agree with TRBD1. With V trimmed by 3 bases and J by 1 base, 2 bases remained unmatched. Per the germline V gene, CDR1 is MGHRA and CDR2 is YSYEKL. The CDR3 has 15 amino acids. The CDR3 region is CASSQDRVSGNTIYF. The CDR3 nucleotides are TGCGCCAGCAGCCAGGACAGGGTGTCTGGAAACACCATATATTTT.

The gene calls are TRBV29-1 and TRBJ1-1, with 7 bases lining up with TRBD1. The junction had 2 bases not matched to a gene; V was cut back by 6 bases and J by 1 base. The CDR3 loop spans 12 amino acids. Per the germline V gene, CDR1 is SQVTM and CDR2 is ANQGSEA. The CDR3 loop reads CSVHRGNTEAFF. The CDR3 DNA reads TGCAGCGTCCACAGGGGGAACACTGAAGCTTTCTTT.

This chain links TRBV7-6 with TRBJ2-1, with TRBD2 matching over 10 bases. V lost 1 base, J lost 15 bases, and 9 bases stayed unmatched. CDR3 length: 14 residues. The germline V gene encodes CDR1 SGHVS and CDR2 FNYEAQ. The CDR3 spells CASSLDQRGGSLFF. The CDR3 DNA reads as TGTGCCAGCAGCTTAGATCAGCGGGGGGGCTCTCTGTTCTTC.